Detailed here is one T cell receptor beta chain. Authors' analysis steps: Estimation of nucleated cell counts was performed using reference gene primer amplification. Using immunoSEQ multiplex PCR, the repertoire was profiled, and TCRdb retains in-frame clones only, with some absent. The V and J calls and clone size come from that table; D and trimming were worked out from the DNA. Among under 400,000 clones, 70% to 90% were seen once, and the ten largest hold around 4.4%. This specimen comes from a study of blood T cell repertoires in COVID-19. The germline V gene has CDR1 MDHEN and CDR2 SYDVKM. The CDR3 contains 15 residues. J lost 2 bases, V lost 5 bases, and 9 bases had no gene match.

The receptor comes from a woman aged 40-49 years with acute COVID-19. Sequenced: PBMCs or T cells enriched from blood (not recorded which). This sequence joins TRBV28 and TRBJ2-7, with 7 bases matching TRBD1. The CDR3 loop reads CASSPPNRGAYEQYF. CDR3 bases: TGTGCCAGCAGTCCCCCTAACAGGGGAGCCTACGAGCAGTACTTC.